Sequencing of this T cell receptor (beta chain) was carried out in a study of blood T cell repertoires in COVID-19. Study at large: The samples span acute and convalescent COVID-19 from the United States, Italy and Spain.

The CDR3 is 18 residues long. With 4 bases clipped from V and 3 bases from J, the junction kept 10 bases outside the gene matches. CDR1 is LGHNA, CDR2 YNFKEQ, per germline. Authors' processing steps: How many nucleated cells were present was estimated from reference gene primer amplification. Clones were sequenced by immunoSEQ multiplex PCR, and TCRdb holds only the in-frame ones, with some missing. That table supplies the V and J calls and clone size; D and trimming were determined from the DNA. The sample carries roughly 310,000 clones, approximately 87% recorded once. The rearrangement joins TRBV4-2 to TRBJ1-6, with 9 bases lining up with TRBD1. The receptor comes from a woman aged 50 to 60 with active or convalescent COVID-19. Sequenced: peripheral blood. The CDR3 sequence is CASSRQEQGALYNSPLHF. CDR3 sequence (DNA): TGTGCCAGCAGCCGCCAAGAACAGGGGGCCCTCTATAATTCACCCCTCCACTTT.